This T cell receptor (beta chain) comes out of a study of breast tumors, draining lymph nodes, adjacent tissues. Study conclusions and caveats: The data were judged consistent with most tumor T cells coming from lymph node and expanding in tumor. Tumor TCR diversity was below lymph nodes but above nontumor tissue. Compared with basal-like, luminal-like tumors shared significantly more repertoire with nontumor tissue.

This clonotype was detected a few times. Its antigen is undetermined. Axillary draining lymph nodes of breast cancer patients supplied the node samples. TCRdb re-analysed the multiplex PCR reads in MiXCR, keeping a single row per CDR3 protein. The table records about 130,000 distinct CDR3 sequences, under 25% of them present only once. CDR3 length equals 14 residues. The germline gives CDR1 LGHDT, CDR2 YNNKEL (reference sequence). V gave up 6 bases and J gave up 7 bases; unmatched junction bases: 8. V and J are TRBV3-1 and TRBJ1-2; 10 bases align to TRBD1. The sequenced material came from axillary lymph node tissue. This TCR was recovered from a female donor with breast cancer. Some clones in this sample may be carry-over from other donors' samples. CDR3 sequence: CASRPRDRGGGYTF. CDR3 nucleotide sequence: TGTGCCAGCAGGCCACGGGACAGGGGCGGTGGCTACACCTTC. The variable domain in full, with the rest retrieved from reference TRBV3-1 and TRBJ1-2, is DTAVSQTPKYLVTQMGNDKSIKCEQNLGHDTMYWYKQDSKKFLKIMFSYNNKELIINETVPNRFSPKSPDKAHLNLHINSLELGDSAVYFCASRPRDRGGGYTFGSGTRLTVV.